The 10 T cell receptor beta chains below come from one sample, sequenced in a study of cytomegalovirus exposure and HLA in healthy donors. Some clones are missing from TCRdb's copy, which holds only in-frame ones; the method was immunoSEQ multiplex PCR. The sample includes around 70,000 clones, around 95% of them seen just once. The sample taken for sequencing was PBMCs. The receptors derive from a woman under 30 in good health and CMV-seropositive.

In nucleotides, the CDR3 is TGTGCCAGCAGTGAAACGGCTAATGAAAAACTGTTTTTT. Translation gives CASSETANEKLFF. V is TRBV6-1 and J is TRBJ1-4; D gene uncertain. CDR3 length: 13 amino acids. The germline V and J ends were trimmed by 2 bases and 3 bases, with 4 bases remaining between them. Germline V gives CDR1 MNHNS, CDR2 SASEGT.

This chain connects TRBV2 to TRBJ1-5; TRBD1 might be the D (6 bases). The CDR3 consists of 19 residues. V was shortened by 3 bases and J by 2 bases, with 23 bases between the two germline ends. Germline V gene sequence: CDR1 SNHLY, CDR2 FYNNEI. The CDR3 region is CASSDFPSGGALGNQPQHF. The CDR3 nucleotides are TGTGCCAGCAGTGACTTTCCTAGCGGGGGGGCCTTGGGCAATCAGCCCCAGCATTTT.

The chain is built from TRBV5-1 and TRBJ2-7, with 7 bases that match TRBD2. V was pared by 2 bases and J by 1 base, with 6 bases of the junction left unmatched. Germline lookup yields CDR1 SGHRS and CDR2 YFSETQ. The CDR3 spans 15 residues. The DNA of the CDR3 is TGCGCCAGCAGCTTAGTGGGAGGGCCTTCCTACGAGCAGTACTTC. This encodes CASSLVGGPSYEQYF. The entire variable domain, with the rest obtained from reference TRBV5-1 and TRBJ2-7, is as follows: KAGVTQTPRYLIKTRGQQVTLSCSPISGHRSVSWYQQTPGQGLQFLFEYFSETQRNKGNFPGRFSGRQFSNSRSEMNVSTLELGDSALYLCASSLVGGPSYEQYFGPGTRLTVT.

The chain links TRBV21-1 to TRBJ2-6; TRBD1 is taken as the D call from the table, unchecked against the DNA. TRBV21-1 is reported as a pseudogene. The CDR3 contains 22 residues. The CDR3 bases are TGTGCCAGCAGCAAGGAGTTTCGCATTTTGCGGGACAGGGTGCCTGGGGCCAACGTCCTGACTTTC. This encodes CASSKEFRILRDRVPGANVLTF.

This chain connects TRBV7-2 to TRBJ2-3; 11 positions match TRBD2. Germline V CDR1 and CDR2: SGHTA, FQGNSA. Trimming took 4 bases from V and 0 from J; bases not matched to a gene: 3. The CDR3 loop spans 16 amino acids. The CDR3: CASSSSSGGSTDTQYF. Here the CDR3 DNA reads TGTGCCAGCAGCTCCTCTAGCGGGGGGAGCACAGATACGCAGTATTTT.

The chain combines TRBV19 with TRBJ2-1; 8 bases map to TRBD2. The CDR3 covers 16 residues. V lost 4 bases, J lost 2 bases, and 7 bases stayed unmatched. Germline CDR1 reads LNHDA; CDR2 reads SQIVND (reference sequence). The CDR3 spells CASSNILAAAYNEQFF. CDR3 coding DNA: TGTGCCAGTAGTAACATACTAGCGGCCGCCTACAATGAGCAGTTCTTC.

V gene TRBV7-8 combines with J gene TRBJ1-5; D call uncertain. Germline CDR1 reads SGHVS; CDR2 reads FQNEAQ. The length of the CDR3 is 16 residues. V was shortened by 1 base and J by 6 bases, with 16 bases between the two germline ends. CDR3 residues: CASSLGSSTAGQPQHF. CDR3 DNA: TGTGCCAGCAGCTTAGGTAGTAGCACAGCGGGTCAGCCCCAGCATTTT.

This chain links TRBV9 with TRBJ1-3; D gene uncertain. Germline V gene lookup returns CDR1 SGDLS and CDR2 YYNGEE. Trimming removed 3 bases at V and 1 base at J, with 17 bases between. The CDR3 runs to 17 residues. CDR3 coding DNA: TGTGCCAGCAGCGCGGAGGGTGGTATGGGTTCTGGAAACACCATATATTTT. The encoded protein is CASSAEGGMGSGNTIYF.

The chain links TRBV5-1 to TRBJ1-4; 7 positions agree with TRBD1. The germline V gene encodes CDR1 SGHRS and CDR2 YFSETQ. J was trimmed by 5 bases and V by 4 bases; bases with no gene match: 11. This CDR3 is built from 16 residues. The CDR3 is CASSPIIGQANEKLFF. CDR3 DNA sequence: TGCGCCAGCAGCCCAATTATAGGACAGGCAAATGAAAAACTGTTTTTT.

This clone has only one observation. This chain uses TRBV11-3 with TRBJ2-5; 7 nucleotides line up with TRBD1. Germline V gives CDR1 SGHNT, CDR2 YENEEA. Unmatched junction bases numbered 8, after V lost 3 bases and J lost 7 bases. The CDR3 loop spans 14 amino acids. This CDR3 reads CASSLGQGVRTQYF. DNA of the CDR3: TGTGCCAGCAGCTTGGGCCAGGGGGTGAGGACCCAGTACTTC.